These 14 T cell receptor beta chains originate from one sample sequenced in a study of blood T cells in healthy people across ages (dated by TCRdb to about 2015). Library creation used 5' RACE. Sequencing took place on an Illumina HiSeq 2500. A second PCR of about 6 to 11 cycles was performed with a sample-barcoded 5' primer and a J-beta primer mix. TCRdb took the public reads, trimmed them with fastp at Q25, ran MiXCR for clone calling and kept in-frame beta chains. CDR3 protein duplicates are merged, each entry listing the most common genes and DNA. A total of around 870,000 distinct CDR3 sequences appear in this sample, about 30% of them only once. The ten largest clonotypes hold around 15% of the sample. Sequenced: blood. These receptors were obtained from a woman of 80 years or more in good health.

The CDR3 DNA is TGTGCCAGCAGTTTTGAACCCAACATTTTCAATCAGCCCCAGCATTTT. Translated: CASSFEPNIFNQPQHF. This chain connects TRBV28 to TRBJ1-5; no firm D call. The germline V gene has CDR1 MDHEN and CDR2 SYDVKM. This CDR3 has 16 amino acids. Trimming pared 3 bases from V and 3 bases from J, leaving 15 bases between.

The CDR3 region is CASGLGGTGELFF. The CDR3 DNA reads TGTGCCAGCGGTCTGGGGGGGACCGGGGAGCTGTTTTTT. The chain employs TRBV3-1 and TRBJ2-2, with 7 bases matching TRBD2. Germline loops: CDR1 LGHDT, CDR2 YNNKEL (reference sequence). The CDR3 loop spans 13 amino acids. V trimming: 8 bases; J trimming: 5 bases; junction bases outside the gene matches: 5.

This clonotype was counted only a few times. A much larger clone lies one base from this, so it may be a read error. The V call is TRBV5-1, the J call TRBJ2-7, with a possible D match to TRBD1 (6 bases). In germline, CDR1 is SGHRS, CDR2 YFSETQ. This CDR3 is 14 amino acids long. Deletions cut 3 bases from V and 2 bases from J, with 12 bases between. CDR3 residues: CASSWGRTTYEQYF. The CDR3 DNA is TGCGCCAGCAGCTGGGGGCGGACCACCTACGAGCAGTACTTC.

This clonotype came up many times. The chain uses TRBV12-3 or TRBV12-4 and TRBJ2-1; 9 bases are a match to TRBD2. CDR3 size: 13 residues. The V segment lost 7 bases and the J segment 7 bases; nucleotides outside the gene matches: 5. CDR3 sequence (DNA): TGTGCCAGCATAGGCCTAGCGGGGAATGAGCAGTTCTTC. As protein: CASIGLAGNEQFF.

This clonotype occurred many times. This chain links TRBV5-5 with TRBJ2-7, with a tentative D call TRBD2 (6 bases). Germline loops: CDR1 SGHKS, CDR2 YYEKEE (reference sequence). The CDR3 contains 14 residues. V shed 0 bases and J shed 6 bases, with 13 bases lying between them. The DNA of the CDR3 is TGTGCCAGCAGCTTGGGGGGACTGGTCGGCGAGCAGTACTTC. It is translated as CASSLGGLVGEQYF.

There are a few counts of this clonotype. A read error is possible here, since a much larger clone lies one base away. The rearrangement uses TRBV27 and TRBJ2-7, with 7 bases matching TRBD1. Germline CDR1 reads MNHEY; CDR2 reads SMNVEV (reference sequence). The CDR3 spans 14 residues. Here the CDR3 reads CASSPNTGVYGQYF. The CDR3 nucleotides are TGTGCCAGCAGTCCCAATACAGGGGTCTACGGGCAGTACTTC.

This clonotype was picked up many times. This sequence joins TRBV2 and TRBJ2-3, with D hard to call. CDR1 and CDR2 (germline): SNHLY, FYNNEI. CDR3 length equals 12 residues. The germline V and J ends were trimmed by 7 bases and 4 bases, with 9 bases remaining between them. The CDR3 is CASKPDADTQYF. CDR3 in DNA: TGTGCCAGCAAGCCCGATGCAGATACGCAGTATTTT.

This clonotype appeared a few times. The gene calls are TRBV18 and TRBJ2-1; 8 bases agree with TRBD1. The V gene's germline CDR1 is KGHSH and CDR2 LQKENI. This CDR3 comprises 19 residues. Unmatched junction bases numbered 12, after V lost 0 bases and J lost 2 bases. CDR3 in amino acids: CASSPPNRGYGSTYNEQFF. The CDR3 DNA is TGTGCCAGCTCACCACCGAACAGGGGGTACGGGAGTACCTACAATGAGCAGTTCTTC.

This clonotype was detected only a few times. One junction end disagrees with the germline gene, perhaps due to a read error. The rearrangement joins TRBV12-3 or TRBV12-4 to TRBJ2-1; 7 nucleotides agree with TRBD2. The CDR3 is 14 residues long. Here the CDR3 reads CASGPAGAYSEQFF. The CDR3 nucleotides are TGTGCCAGCGGTCCCGCGGGAGCTTACAGTGAGCAGTTCTTC.

This clonotype was observed many times. J is TRBJ1-1 and V is TRBV4-3; 8 positions agree with TRBD1. The CDR3 spans 14 residues. The junction had 13 bases not matched to a gene; V was cut back by 5 bases and J by 11 bases. The germline V gene encodes CDR1 LGHNA and CDR2 YSLEER. The CDR3 region has the DNA TGCGCCAGCAGCATTAGTACCGGGACAGGACATGCTTTCTTT. It translates to CASSISTGTGHAFF.

This clonotype has a count of ten or more. This sequence joins TRBV6-6 and TRBJ2-6; perhaps D is TRBD1 or TRBD2 (5 bases each). V lost 5 bases, J lost 0 bases, and 11 bases lay in between. This CDR3 has 16 amino acids. CDR1 is MNHNY and CDR2 is SVGAGI in the germline V gene (reference sequence). The DNA of the CDR3 is TGTGCCAGCAGTCGAGGGGTTTCCTCTGGGGCCAACGTCCTGACTTTC. Its translation is CASSRGVSSGANVLTF.

V usage is TRBV7-9 and J usage is TRBJ2-5; D possibly matches TRBD1 or TRBD2 (5 bases each). The CDR3 covers 14 residues. Per germline, CDR1 SEHNR and CDR2 FQNEAQ (reference sequence). V lost 5 bases, J lost 5 bases, and 15 bases lay in between. The CDR3: CASSETGTRETQYF. CDR3 in DNA: TGTGCCAGCAGCGAGACCGGGACGCGGGAGACCCAGTACTTC.

This clonotype was counted at least ten times. This rearrangement joins TRBV20-1 to TRBJ2-1; 13 bases align to TRBD2. This CDR3 has 16 amino acids. In germline, CDR1 is DFQATT, CDR2 SNEGSKA (reference sequence). After removal of 6 bases from V and 1 base from J, the junction contained 6 bases not matched to a gene. CDR3 region: CSATLGLAGSYNEQFF. The CDR3 DNA reads TGCAGTGCAACTTTGGGACTAGCGGGGTCCTACAATGAGCAGTTCTTC.

At least ten counts were recorded for this clonotype. The genes are TRBV7-9 and TRBJ2-5, with D maybe TRBD1 (7 bases). V lost 4 bases and J lost 4, with 13 bases in between. Germline V gives CDR1 SEHNR, CDR2 FQNEAQ (reference sequence). The CDR3 is 14 residues long. CDR3 in DNA: TGTGCCAGCAGCTCCTGGAGGGGGCGAGAGACCCAGTACTTC. Translated: CASSSWRGRETQYF.